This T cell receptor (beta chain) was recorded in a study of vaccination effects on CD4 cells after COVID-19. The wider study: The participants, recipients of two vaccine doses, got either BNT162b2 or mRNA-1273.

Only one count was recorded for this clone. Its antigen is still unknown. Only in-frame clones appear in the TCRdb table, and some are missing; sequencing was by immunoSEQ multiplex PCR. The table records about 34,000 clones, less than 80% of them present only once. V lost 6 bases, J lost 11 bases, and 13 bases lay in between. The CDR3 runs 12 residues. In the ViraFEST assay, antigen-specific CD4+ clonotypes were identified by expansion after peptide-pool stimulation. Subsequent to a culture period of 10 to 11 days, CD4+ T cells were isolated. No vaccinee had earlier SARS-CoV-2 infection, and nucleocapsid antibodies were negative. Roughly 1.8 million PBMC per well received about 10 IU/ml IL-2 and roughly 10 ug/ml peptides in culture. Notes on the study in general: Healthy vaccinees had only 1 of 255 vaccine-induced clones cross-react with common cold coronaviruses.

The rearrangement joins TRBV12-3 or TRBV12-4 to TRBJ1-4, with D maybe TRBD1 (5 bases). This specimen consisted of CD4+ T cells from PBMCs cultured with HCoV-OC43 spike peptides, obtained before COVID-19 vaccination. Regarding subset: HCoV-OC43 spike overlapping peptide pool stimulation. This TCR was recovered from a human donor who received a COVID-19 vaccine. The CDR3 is CASSTGGGKLFF. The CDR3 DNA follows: TGTGCCAGCAGCACCGGGGGGGGTAAACTGTTTTTT.